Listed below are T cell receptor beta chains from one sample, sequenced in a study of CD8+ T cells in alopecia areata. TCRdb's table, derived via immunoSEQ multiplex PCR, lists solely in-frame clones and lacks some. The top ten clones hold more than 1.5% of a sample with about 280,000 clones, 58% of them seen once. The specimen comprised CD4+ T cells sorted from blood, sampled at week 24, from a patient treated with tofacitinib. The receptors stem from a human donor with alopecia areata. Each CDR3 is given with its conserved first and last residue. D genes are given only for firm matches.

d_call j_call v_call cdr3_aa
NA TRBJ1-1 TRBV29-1 CSVEIGQMNTEAFF
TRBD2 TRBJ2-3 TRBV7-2 CASTSGTRGTDTQYF
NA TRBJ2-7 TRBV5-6 CASSLFGGYSYEQYF
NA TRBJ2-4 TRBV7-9 CASSLRDRAKNIQYF
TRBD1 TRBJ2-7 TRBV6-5 CASRDRAYEQYF
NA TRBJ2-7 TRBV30 CAGGSTNQGEQYF
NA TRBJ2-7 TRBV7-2 CASSLVGSSYEQYF
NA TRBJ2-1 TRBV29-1 CSVAPSNEQFF
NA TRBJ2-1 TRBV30 CAWSVRVNEQFF
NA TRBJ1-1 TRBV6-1 CASSEGPMNTEAFF
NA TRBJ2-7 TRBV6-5 CASSYSNLGFYEQYF
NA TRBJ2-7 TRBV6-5 CASRIGGSTYEQYF
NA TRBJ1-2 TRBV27 CASSPRVMNYGYTF
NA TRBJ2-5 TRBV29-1 CSVEFGRGRETQYF
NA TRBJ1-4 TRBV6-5 CASSDKTNEKLFF
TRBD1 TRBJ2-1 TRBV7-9 CASSLTGDPYNEQFF
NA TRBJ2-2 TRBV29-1 CSVEEPPITGELFF
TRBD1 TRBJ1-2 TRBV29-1 CSVDGGQGFSQLFGYTF
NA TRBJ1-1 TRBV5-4 CASSFGPMNTEAFF
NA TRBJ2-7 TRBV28 CASRGAGGRYEQYF
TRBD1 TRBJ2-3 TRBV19 CASSQRQGSDTQYF
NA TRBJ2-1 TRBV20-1 CSANNEQFF
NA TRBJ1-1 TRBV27 CASSSIPLNTEAFF
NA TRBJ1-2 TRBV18 CASSIDYGYTF
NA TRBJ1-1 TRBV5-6 CASSSPISKAFF
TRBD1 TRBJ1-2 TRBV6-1 CASSESGRGLGYTF
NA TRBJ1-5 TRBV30 CAWSVRSNQPQHF